Here is one T cell receptor beta chain with its context. Its specificity is not known. These data originate in a study of cytomegalovirus exposure and HLA in healthy donors. Study-level findings and limits: Listed as cytomegalovirus-associated were 150 or so TCR beta chains. According to a subsequent analysis, TCR clusters identified in the first cohort showed a tendency to co-occur across the approximately 120 validation repertoires.

Separate from the 666-subject first cohort, the approximately 120-subject validation cohort was the one that the donors belonged to. The protocol was immunoSEQ multiplex PCR, while the TCRdb copy is restricted to in-frame clones and leaves out a portion. The sample includes roughly 62,000 clones, roughly 90% of them seen just once. Germline V CDR1 and CDR2: LNHDA, SQIVND (reference sequence). Trimming pared 6 bases from V and 2 bases from J, leaving 8 bases between. CDR3 length: 13 residues. Sequencing was done on a sample of PBMCs. The receptor's source is a woman between 25 and 40 years old in good health and CMV-seronegative. The rearrangement links TRBV19 to TRBJ1-3; unclear D gene. CDR3 nucleotide sequence: TGTGCCAGTAGCATCGACACTGGAAACACCATATATTTT. This encodes CASSIDTGNTIYF.